One and the same sample provided the 27 T cell receptor beta chains below, sequenced in a study of T cell repertoires in cytomegalovirus infection. TCRdb re-analysed the reads in MiXCR, keeping a single row per CDR3 protein. The sample has under 800,000 distinct CDR3 sequences, about 24% seen once. Sequenced material: CD8+ T cells from PBMCs. Receptor source: a human donor in good health (CMV status not recorded). Some clones in this sample may be carry-over from other donors' samples.

This clonotype was seen only a few times. The V call is TRBV6-6, the J call TRBJ2-6; the D call may be TRBD1 or TRBD2 (6 bases each). This CDR3 comprises 17 residues. Germline V lookup: CDR1 MNHNY, CDR2 SVGAGI (reference sequence). V dropped 2 bases and J dropped 4 bases, with 15 bases sitting between them. The CDR3 DNA reads as TGTGCCAGCAGTTACACCCGAGGGGGGCGCGGGGCCAACGTCCTGACTTTC. As protein: CASSYTRGGRGANVLTF.

This CDR3 is CASSQQSGGLYNEQFF. The CDR3 nucleotides read TGTGCCAGCAGTCAACAGTCGGGGGGCCTATACAATGAGCAGTTCTTC. V is TRBV12-3 or TRBV12-4 and J is TRBJ2-1; tentatively, D is TRBD2 (7 bases). The CDR3 is 16 amino acids. The ends were cut back, 5 bases at V and 4 bases at J, with 18 bases in the middle.

This chain connects TRBV4-1 to TRBJ2-1, with D uncertain. Germline V gene lookup returns CDR1 MGHRA and CDR2 YSYEKL. Trimming cost V 1 base and J 2 bases, with 9 bases left between them. The CDR3 contains 15 residues. As DNA, the CDR3 is TGCGCCAGCAGCCAAGTCGAGGAACCCTACAATGAGCAGTTCTTC. The encoded protein is CASSQVEEPYNEQFF.

This clonotype has just a few counts. V and J are TRBV5-1 and TRBJ2-1, with a weak D call TRBD2 (5 bases). Germline lookup yields CDR1 SGHRS and CDR2 YFSETQ. CDR3 length: 14 amino acids. V was shortened by 3 bases and J by 8 bases, with 15 bases between the two germline ends. This CDR3 reads CASSSTDWPDEQFF. For the CDR3, the DNA is TGCGCCAGCAGCTCTACGGACTGGCCGGATGAGCAGTTCTTC.

There are many counts of this clonotype. Germline is not matched at one junction end, which may reflect a read error. CDR3 region: CASGFGSPTDTQYF. The CDR3 DNA sequence: TGTGCCAGCGGCTTCGGGTCCCCGACAGATACGCAGTATTTT. The chain is built from TRBV7-3 and TRBJ2-3; D unresolved. The CDR3 totals 14 residues. CDR1 is SGHTA and CDR2 is FQGTGA in the germline V gene. The full variable domain, with the rest looked up from reference TRBV7-3 and TRBJ2-3, is GAGVSQTPSNKVTEKGKYVELRCDPISGHTALYWYRQSLGQGPEFLIYFQGTGAADDSGLPNDRFFAVRPEGSVSTLKIQRTERGDSAVYLCASGFGSPTDTQYFGPGTRLTVL.

This clonotype has a count of ten or more. The chain couples TRBV12-3 or TRBV12-4 to TRBJ2-7; either TRBD1 or TRBD2 may fit D (5 bases each). The V and J ends lost 6 bases and 4 bases respectively, with 16 bases between them. This CDR3 region has 14 residues. As DNA, the CDR3 is TGTGCCAGCAGGCCGGGACGGTCGTTGTACGAGCAGTACTTC. The encoded protein is CASRPGRSLYEQYF.

This clonotype was seen once. The chain uses TRBV29-1 and TRBJ1-2; D might be TRBD1 (5 bases). The CDR3 extends over 14 amino acids. Per germline, CDR1 SQVTM and CDR2 ANQGSEA. Deletions cut 6 bases from V and 7 bases from J, with 21 bases between. The CDR3 spells CSVRPGQGARGYTF. For the CDR3, the DNA is TGCAGCGTGCGCCCCGGGCAGGGAGCTCGTGGCTACACCTTC.

On this clonotype: Germline is not matched at one junction end, which may reflect a read error. The rearrangement uses TRBV10-3 and TRBJ2-1; 11 bases agree with TRBD1. Germline values: CDR1 ENHRY, CDR2 SYGVKD. The CDR3 has 14 residues. The CDR3 sequence is CTINGQGALNEQFF. The CDR3 nucleotides read TGTACCATCAATGGACAGGGGGCTCTCAATGAGCAGTTCTTC.

The gene calls are TRBV6-1 and TRBJ2-7; 12 bases are a match to TRBD1. Losses at the gene ends were 7 bases for V and 3 bases for J; bases not matched to a gene: 7. Germline V gene data show CDR1 as MNHNS and CDR2 as SASEGT. The CDR3 covers 15 residues. The CDR3 spells CASNEGQGAYYEQYV. For the CDR3, the DNA is TGTGCCAGCAATGAGGGACAGGGGGCCTACTACGAGCAGTACGTC.

Comment on this clonotype: This may come from a read error, since a much larger clone is one base off. V usage is TRBV7-9 and J usage is TRBJ2-7; TRBD1 or TRBD2 may be the D gene (6 bases each). Per the germline V gene, CDR1 is SEHNR and CDR2 is FQNEAQ (reference sequence). The CDR3 loop spans 14 amino acids. The CDR3 region is CANSPGGSSYEQYF. The CDR3, as DNA: TGTGCCAACAGCCCCGGGGGCAGCTCCTACGAGCAGTACTTC.

This clonotype has a handful of counts. The genes are TRBV14 and TRBJ1-1; D is unresolved. CDR1 and CDR2 (germline): SGHDN, FVKESK. CDR3 length: 16 amino acids. Trimming took off 0 bases at V and 4 bases at J, with 15 bases between the two ends. CDR3 sequence (DNA): TGTGCCAGCAGCCAAGAATGGGCAACCCTGGGCACTGAAGCTTTCTTT. It codes for CASSQEWATLGTEAFF. The entire variable domain, with the rest obtained from reference TRBV14 and TRBJ1-1, is as follows: EAGVTQFPSHSVIEKGQTVTLRCDPISGHDNLYWYRRVMGKEIKFLLHFVKESKQDESGMPNNRFLAERTGGTYSTLKVQPAELEDSGVYFCASSQEWATLGTEAFFGQGTRLTVV.

V and J are TRBV2 and TRBJ1-2; D gene unclear. The CDR3 has 15 residues. V dropped 8 bases and J dropped 3 bases, with 19 bases sitting between them. Germline V gene data show CDR1 as SNHLY and CDR2 as FYNNEI. The CDR3 sequence: CASGSATSGYYGYTF. For the CDR3, the DNA is TGTGCCAGCGGATCAGCTACCTCCGGGTACTATGGCTACACCTTC.

V gene TRBV14 combines with J gene TRBJ1-1; 7 nucleotides line up with TRBD1. Germline V gene sequence: CDR1 SGHDN, CDR2 FVKESK. Germline trimming cut 2 bases from V and 0 bases from J; bases unmatched to any gene: 9. This CDR3 spans 17 amino acids. CDR3 region: CASSQRVTGPMNTEAFF. The CDR3 DNA reads as TGTGCCAGCAGCCAAAGAGTGACAGGGCCCATGAACACTGAAGCTTTCTTT.

Many counts were recorded for this clonotype. V is TRBV7-9 and J is TRBJ2-2; no reliable D call. This CDR3 is built from 13 residues. In germline, CDR1 is SEHNR, CDR2 FQNEAQ (reference sequence). V lost 2 bases and J lost 5, with 6 bases in between. CDR3 in amino acids: CASSLKKTGELFF. As DNA, the CDR3 is TGTGCCAGCAGCTTAAAAAAAACCGGGGAGCTGTTTTTT.

The rearrangement uses TRBV7-9 and TRBJ2-3; 9 nucleotides align to TRBD1. The CDR3 covers 15 residues. Trimming removed 5 bases from V and 6 bases from J; junction bases left unmatched: 9. Germline V gene data show CDR1 as SEHNR and CDR2 as FQNEAQ (reference sequence). DNA of the CDR3: TGTGCCAGCAGCGTAACAGGGGGCGGAATTGATACGCAGTATTTT. Amino acid sequence: CASSVTGGGIDTQYF.

The J gene is TRBJ2-1, the V gene TRBV24-1; a possible D gene is TRBD1 (5 bases). CDR3 length: 14 residues. V lost 4 bases and J lost 7, with 13 bases in between. The germline gives CDR1 KGHDR, CDR2 SFDVKD. The chain's CDR3 is CATSEYQGGNEQFF. In DNA form, the CDR3 reads TGTGCCACCAGTGAATATCAGGGTGGGAATGAGCAGTTCTTC.

There are a few counts of this clonotype. The V and J genes are TRBV28 and TRBJ1-2, with 9 bases lining up with TRBD1. The CDR3 length is 15 residues. Germline V gene data show CDR1 as MDHEN and CDR2 as SYDVKM. Here the CDR3 DNA reads TGTGCTACGGAACAGGGGGCTGGAAGATTGTATGGCTACACCTTC. Translated: CATEQGAGRLYGYTF.

This clonotype occurred a few times. The chain employs TRBV10-3 and TRBJ1-2; D is possibly TRBD1 (5 bases). V lost 4 bases, J lost 4 bases, and 13 bases lay in between. The germline gives CDR1 ENHRY, CDR2 SYGVKD. This CDR3 has 14 residues. The CDR3 DNA follows: TGTGCCATCAGTGCGGGCACCCAGGGCTATGGCTACACCTTC. As protein: CAISAGTQGYGYTF.

On this clonotype: A read error may be the cause here, since a much bigger clone is one base away. The chain combines TRBV7-2 with TRBJ2-4; D is uncertain. The germline CDR1 and CDR2 sequences are SGHTA and FQGNSA. V was clipped by 5 bases and J by 10 bases, with 12 bases between them. The CDR3 runs to 12 residues. The DNA of the CDR3 is TGTGCCAGCAGCAAACTCATCGGGATTCAGTACTTC. It is translated as CASSKLIGIQYF.

This clonotype was detected a few times. V is TRBV12-3 or TRBV12-4 and J is TRBJ1-1; TRBD1 agrees at 8 bases. The CDR3 has 16 amino acids. V was clipped by 5 bases and J by 1 base; unmatched bases: 9. The CDR3 nucleotides are TGTGCCAGCAGTCGACAGGGGTGGTCACAGAACACTGAAGCTTTCTTT. Amino acid sequence: CASSRQGWSQNTEAFF.

The genes are TRBV7-2 and TRBJ2-4; D not certain. V dropped 1 base and J dropped 8 bases, with 12 bases sitting between them. The CDR3 runs 14 residues. The germline V gene has CDR1 SGHTA and CDR2 FQGNSA. This chain's CDR3 is CASSLEGRQYIQYF. The CDR3 DNA follows: TGTGCCAGCAGCTTAGAAGGCCGGCAGTACATTCAGTACTTC.

This chain joins TRBV7-4 and TRBJ2-1, with TRBD2 matching over 12 bases. Germline-derived CDR1 and CDR2 are SGHVT and SQSDAQ. This CDR3 spans 17 amino acids. V lost 5 bases and J lost 3; bases outside the gene matches: 8. The chain's CDR3 is CASSRSTSGGLYNEQFF. Here the CDR3 DNA reads TGTGCCAGCAGCAGGTCGACTAGCGGGGGACTCTACAATGAGCAGTTCTTC.

A remark on this clonotype: No conserved phenylalanine or tryptophan ends this CDR3, so it is likely a read error. The chain joins TRBV28 to TRBJ2-7; no definite D call. Germline-derived CDR1 and CDR2 are MDHEN and SYDVKM. V was trimmed by 5 bases and J by 2 bases, leaving 22 bases between them. The CDR3 runs 17 residues. CDR3 in DNA: TGTGCCAGCAGTCCCCCCTCGTGGTCAAGCCAAGCCTACGAGCAGTACATC. Protein sequence: CASSPPSWSSQAYEQYI.

This clonotype was observed a handful of times. The chain has TRBV5-1 and TRBJ2-3; TRBD1 aligns across 8 bases. CDR3 length: 13 residues. The V gene end was trimmed by 7 bases and the J gene end by 10 bases; junction bases not matched to a gene: 11. Germline-derived CDR1 and CDR2 are SGHRS and YFSETQ. The CDR3 region has the DNA TGCGCCAGCGCCGGACAGGGCAATCCTTCGCAGTATTTT. The encoded protein is CASAGQGNPSQYF.

V and J are TRBV7-9 and TRBJ1-2, with D possibly TRBD1 on 6 matching bases. This CDR3 has 14 residues. The V gene lost 4 bases and the J gene lost 2 bases, with 11 bases spanning the gap. Germline V gene sequence: CDR1 SEHNR, CDR2 FQNEAQ (reference sequence). The CDR3 DNA reads as TGTGCCAGCAGCTCCACCGACAGGAACTATGGCTACACCTTC. Translating it yields CASSSTDRNYGYTF.

This clonotype was counted ten times or more. This chain links TRBV7-9 with TRBJ1-5; D is unclear. CDR3 length: 13 residues. The germline CDR1 and CDR2 sequences are SEHNR and FQNEAQ (reference sequence). CDR3: CAPHPALNQPQHF. CDR3 sequence (DNA): TGTGCACCCCACCCAGCACTAAATCAGCCCCAGCATTTT.

This chain connects TRBV14 to TRBJ2-5; 9 nucleotides match TRBD1. In germline, CDR1 is SGHDN, CDR2 FVKESK. This CDR3 region has 14 residues. V dropped 5 bases and J dropped 5; count of bases not matched to a gene: 6. The CDR3 coding sequence is TGTGCCAGCAGCGATACAGGGGGCTGGGAGACCCAGTACTTC. The encoded protein is CASSDTGGWETQYF.